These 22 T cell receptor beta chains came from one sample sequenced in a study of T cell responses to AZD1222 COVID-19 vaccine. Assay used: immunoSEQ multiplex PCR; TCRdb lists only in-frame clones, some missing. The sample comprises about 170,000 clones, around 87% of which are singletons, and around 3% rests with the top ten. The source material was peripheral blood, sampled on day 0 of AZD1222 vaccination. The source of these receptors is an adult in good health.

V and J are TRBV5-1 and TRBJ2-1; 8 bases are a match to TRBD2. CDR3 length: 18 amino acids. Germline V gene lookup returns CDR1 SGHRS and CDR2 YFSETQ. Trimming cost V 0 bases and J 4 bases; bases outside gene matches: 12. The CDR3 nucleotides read TGCGCCAGCAGCTTGGCCCCTACCGGGACTAGGATATACAATGAGCAGTTCTTC. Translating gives CASSLAPTGTRIYNEQFF.

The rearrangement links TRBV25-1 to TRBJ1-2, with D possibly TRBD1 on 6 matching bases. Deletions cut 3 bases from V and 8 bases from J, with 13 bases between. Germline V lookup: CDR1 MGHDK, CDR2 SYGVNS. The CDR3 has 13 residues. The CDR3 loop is CASSERGVEGYTF. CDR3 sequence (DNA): TGTGCCAGCAGTGAGAGGGGGGTGGAGGGCTACACCTTC.

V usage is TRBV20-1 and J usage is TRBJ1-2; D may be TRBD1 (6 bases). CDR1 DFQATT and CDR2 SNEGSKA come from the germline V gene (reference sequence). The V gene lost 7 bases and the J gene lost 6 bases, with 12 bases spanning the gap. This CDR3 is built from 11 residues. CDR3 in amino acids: CSVSRGHGYTF. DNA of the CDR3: TGCAGTGTGTCCAGGGGCCATGGCTACACCTTC.

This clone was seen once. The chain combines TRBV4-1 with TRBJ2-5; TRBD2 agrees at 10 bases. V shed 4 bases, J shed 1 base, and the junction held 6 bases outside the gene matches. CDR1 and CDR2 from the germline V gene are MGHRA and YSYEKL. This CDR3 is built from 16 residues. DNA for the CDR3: TGCGCCAGCAGCCTCGGTCTAGCGGGGGCCCAAGAGACCCAGTACTTC. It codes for CASSLGLAGAQETQYF.

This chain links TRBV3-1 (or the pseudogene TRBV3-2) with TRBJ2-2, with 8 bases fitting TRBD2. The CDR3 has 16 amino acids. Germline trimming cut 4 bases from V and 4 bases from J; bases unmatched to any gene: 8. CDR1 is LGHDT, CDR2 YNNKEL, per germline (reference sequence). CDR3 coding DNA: TGTGCCAGCAGCCCTGGACTAGCTGAAGGCACCGGGGAGCTGTTTTTT. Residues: CASSPGLAEGTGELFF.

The CDR3 spells CASSSSGVVYNEQFF. The CDR3 DNA sequence: TGTGCCAGTAGTAGTTCCGGGGTAGTCTACAATGAGCAGTTCTTC. V gene TRBV19 combines with J gene TRBJ2-1; D is possibly TRBD2 (5 bases). Germline V lookup: CDR1 LNHDA, CDR2 SQIVND (reference sequence). The CDR3 consists of 15 residues. V shed 4 bases and J shed 3 bases, with 13 bases lying between them.

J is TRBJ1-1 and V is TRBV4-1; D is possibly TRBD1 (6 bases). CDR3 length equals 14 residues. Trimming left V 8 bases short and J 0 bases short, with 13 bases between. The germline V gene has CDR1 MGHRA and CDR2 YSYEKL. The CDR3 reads CASRNRAVNTEAFF. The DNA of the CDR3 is TGCGCCAGCCGGAACAGGGCGGTGAACACTGAAGCTTTCTTT.

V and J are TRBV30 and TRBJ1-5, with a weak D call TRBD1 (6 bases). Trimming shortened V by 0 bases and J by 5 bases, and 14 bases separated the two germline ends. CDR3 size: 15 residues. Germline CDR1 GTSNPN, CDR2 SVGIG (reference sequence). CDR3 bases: TGTGCCTGGAGTGTCGGTGGGGGGGCTGATCAGCCCCAGCATTTT. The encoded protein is CAWSVGGGADQPQHF.

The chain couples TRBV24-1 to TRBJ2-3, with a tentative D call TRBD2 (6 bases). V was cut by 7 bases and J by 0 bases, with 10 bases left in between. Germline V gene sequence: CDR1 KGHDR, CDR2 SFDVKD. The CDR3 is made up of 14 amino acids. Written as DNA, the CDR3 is TGTGCCACCAGGCCCGGGGGTAGCACAGATACGCAGTATTTT. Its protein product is CATRPGGSTDTQYF.

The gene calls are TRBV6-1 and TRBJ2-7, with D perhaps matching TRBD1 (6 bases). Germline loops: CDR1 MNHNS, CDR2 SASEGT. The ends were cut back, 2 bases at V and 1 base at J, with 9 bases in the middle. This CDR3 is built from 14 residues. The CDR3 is CASSEWGLSYEQYF. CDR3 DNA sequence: TGTGCCAGCAGTGAATGGGGGCTTTCCTACGAGCAGTACTTC.

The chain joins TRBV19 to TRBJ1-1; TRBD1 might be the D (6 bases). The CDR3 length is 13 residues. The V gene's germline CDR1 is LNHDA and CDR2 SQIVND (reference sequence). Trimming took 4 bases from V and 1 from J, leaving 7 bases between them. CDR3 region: CASSRGANTEAFF. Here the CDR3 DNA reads TGTGCCAGTAGTAGGGGGGCGAACACTGAAGCTTTCTTT.

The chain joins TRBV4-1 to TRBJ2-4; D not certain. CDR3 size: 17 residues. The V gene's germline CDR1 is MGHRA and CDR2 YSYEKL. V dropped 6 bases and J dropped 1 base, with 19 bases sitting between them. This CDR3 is CASRDIRVSLAKNIQYF. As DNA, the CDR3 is TGCGCCAGCAGAGATATTAGGGTATCCTTGGCCAAAAACATTCAGTACTTC.

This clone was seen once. In DNA, the CDR3 is TGTGCCAGCAGCCGGTCACAGGGAGAGACCGGGGAGCTGTTTTTT. It specifies CASSRSQGETGELFF. The chain is built from TRBV3-1 (or the pseudogene TRBV3-2) and TRBJ2-2; perhaps TRBD1 as D (6 bases). The CDR3 is made up of 15 amino acids. V lost 4 bases, J lost 5 bases, and 14 bases lay in between. Germline V CDR1 and CDR2: LGHDT, YNNKEL (reference sequence).

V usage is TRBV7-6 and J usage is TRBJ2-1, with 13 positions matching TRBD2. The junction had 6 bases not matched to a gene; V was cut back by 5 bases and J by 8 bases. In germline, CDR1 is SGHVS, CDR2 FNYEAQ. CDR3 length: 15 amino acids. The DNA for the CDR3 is TGTGCCAGCAGCCCGGGGACTAGCGGGATTTATGAGCAGTTCTTC. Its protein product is CASSPGTSGIYEQFF.

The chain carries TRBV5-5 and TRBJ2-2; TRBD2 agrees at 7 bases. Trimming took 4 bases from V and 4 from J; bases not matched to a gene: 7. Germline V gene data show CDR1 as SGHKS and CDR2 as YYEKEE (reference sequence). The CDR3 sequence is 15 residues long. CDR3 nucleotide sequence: TGTGCCAGCAGCCATGGGACTACTTTCACCGGGGAGCTGTTTTTT. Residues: CASSHGTTFTGELFF.

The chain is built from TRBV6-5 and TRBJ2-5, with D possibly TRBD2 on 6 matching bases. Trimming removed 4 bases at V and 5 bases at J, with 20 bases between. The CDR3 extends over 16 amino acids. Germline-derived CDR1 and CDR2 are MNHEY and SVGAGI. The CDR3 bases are TGTGCCAGCAGTTCCCCCGGGGGATTAGGCGGGGAGACCCAGTACTTC. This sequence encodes CASSSPGGLGGETQYF.

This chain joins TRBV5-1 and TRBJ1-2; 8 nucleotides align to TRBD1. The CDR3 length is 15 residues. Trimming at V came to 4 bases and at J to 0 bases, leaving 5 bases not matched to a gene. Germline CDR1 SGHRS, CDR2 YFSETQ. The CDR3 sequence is CASSPGQEPNYGYTF. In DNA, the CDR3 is TGCGCCAGCAGCCCGGGACAGGAACCTAACTATGGCTACACCTTC. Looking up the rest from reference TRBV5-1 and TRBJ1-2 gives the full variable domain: KAGVTQTPRYLIKTRGQQVTLSCSPISGHRSVSWYQQTPGQGLQFLFEYFSETQRNKGNFPGRFSGRQFSNSRSEMNVSTLELGDSALYLCASSPGQEPNYGYTFGSGTRLTVV.

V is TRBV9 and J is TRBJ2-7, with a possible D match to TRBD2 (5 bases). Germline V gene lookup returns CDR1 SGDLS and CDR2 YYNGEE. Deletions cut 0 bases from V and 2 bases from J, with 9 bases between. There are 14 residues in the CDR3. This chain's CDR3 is CASSVGGPAYEQYF. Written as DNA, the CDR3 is TGTGCCAGCAGCGTAGGAGGGCCGGCCTACGAGCAGTACTTC.

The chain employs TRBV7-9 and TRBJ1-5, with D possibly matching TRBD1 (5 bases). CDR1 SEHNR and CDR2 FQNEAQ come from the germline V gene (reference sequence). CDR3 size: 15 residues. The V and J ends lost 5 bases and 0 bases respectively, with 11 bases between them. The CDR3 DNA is TGTGCCAGCAGCCCGGGCGGGGGTAGCAATCAGCCCCAGCATTTT. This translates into CASSPGGGSNQPQHF.

This CDR3 is CATTSRDSVTGELFF. In nucleotides, the CDR3 is TGTGCCACGACGAGCCGGGATTCGGTGACCGGGGAGCTGTTTTTT. This chain links TRBV19 with TRBJ2-2; D possibly corresponds to TRBD2 (5 bases). The germline gives CDR1 LNHDA, CDR2 SQIVND (reference sequence). The V gene lost 10 bases and the J gene lost 5 bases, with 20 bases spanning the gap. This CDR3 comprises 15 residues. The full variable domain, rest sourced from reference TRBV19 and TRBJ2-2, is DGGITQSPKYLFRKEGQNVTLSCEQNLNHDAMYWYRQDPGQGLRLIYYSQIVNDFQKGDIAEGYSVSREKKESFPLTVTSAQKNPTAFYLCATTSRDSVTGELFFGEGSRLTVL.

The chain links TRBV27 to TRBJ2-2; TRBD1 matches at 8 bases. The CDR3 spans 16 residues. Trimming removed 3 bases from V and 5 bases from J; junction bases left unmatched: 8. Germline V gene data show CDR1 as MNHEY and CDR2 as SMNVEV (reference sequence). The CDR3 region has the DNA TGTGCCAGCAGTTTCGGGACAGGTGGAGGGACCGGGGAGCTGTTTTTT. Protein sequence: CASSFGTGGGTGELFF.

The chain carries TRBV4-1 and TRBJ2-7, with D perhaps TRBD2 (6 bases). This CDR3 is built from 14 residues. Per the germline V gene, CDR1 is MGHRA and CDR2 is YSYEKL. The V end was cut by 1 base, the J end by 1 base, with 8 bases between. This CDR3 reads CASSQVLASYEQYF. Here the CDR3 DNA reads TGCGCCAGCAGCCAAGTACTAGCATCCTACGAGCAGTACTTC.